A single sample is the source of the 22 T cell receptor beta chains below, sequenced in a study of blood T cell repertoires in COVID-19. Using immunoSEQ multiplex PCR, the repertoire was profiled, and TCRdb retains in-frame clones only, with some absent. In the table there are 150,000 or so clones, almost 90% of which are singletons. Input material: peripheral blood. The receptors originated from a woman aged 55-69 years with acute or convalescent COVID-19.

The rearrangement uses TRBV28 and TRBJ2-3; perhaps TRBD1 as D (6 bases). Trimming took 11 bases from V and 4 from J, leaving 25 bases between them. The CDR3 loop spans 16 amino acids. Per germline, CDR1 MDHEN and CDR2 SYDVKM. The CDR3 sequence is CAAWGYRAQFADTQYF. DNA for the CDR3: TGTGCCGCTTGGGGCTACAGGGCCCAATTTGCAGATACGCAGTATTTT.

The CDR3 protein is CASSFVPGTGMDGYTF. CDR3 DNA sequence: TGTGCCAGCAGCTTTGTCCCCGGGACAGGGATGGATGGCTACACCTTC. The J gene is TRBJ1-2, the V gene TRBV7-2; TRBD1 matches 9 bases. Trimming took 3 bases from V and 6 from J; bases not matched to a gene: 11. This CDR3 region has 16 residues. CDR1 and CDR2 from the germline V gene are SGHTA and FQGNSA.

V usage is TRBV28 and J usage is TRBJ2-2, with unresolved D. V was trimmed by 6 bases and J by 0 bases, leaving 20 bases between them. Germline V lookup: CDR1 MDHEN, CDR2 SYDVKM. The CDR3 covers 18 residues. The CDR3 sequence: CASSPYHTTRTNTGELFF. For the CDR3, the DNA is TGTGCCAGCAGCCCTTACCACACTACACGAACGAACACCGGGGAGCTGTTTTTT.

V gene TRBV24-1 combines with J gene TRBJ2-7; possible D gene TRBD1, 6 bases. This CDR3 is 17 amino acids long. The V and J ends lost 4 bases and 2 bases respectively, with 20 bases between them. Germline V lookup: CDR1 KGHDR, CDR2 SFDVKD. The CDR3 sequence is CATSEQNRAFPPYEQYF. CDR3 bases: TGTGCCACCAGTGAACAAAACAGGGCCTTCCCCCCCTACGAGCAGTACTTC.

The CDR3 loop is CASSMGGTGGQTEAFF. The CDR3 DNA follows: TGTGCCAGTAGTATGGGAGGGACAGGGGGCCAAACTGAAGCTTTCTTT. The rearrangement joins TRBV19 to TRBJ1-1; TRBD1 matches 12 bases. This CDR3 spans 16 amino acids. The J segment lost 5 bases and the V segment lost 3 bases, leaving 7 bases of the junction unmatched. Germline CDR1 and CDR2: LNHDA and SQIVND (reference sequence).

This sequence joins TRBV4-3 and TRBJ2-5; 13 nucleotides align to TRBD2. The ends lost 1 base at V and 4 bases at J; junction bases unmatched: 0. Germline assignment: CDR1 LGHNA and CDR2 YSLEER. The CDR3 covers 15 residues. The CDR3 sequence: CASSQGTSGGETQYF. The CDR3, as DNA: TGCGCCAGCAGCCAAGGGACTAGCGGGGGAGAGACCCAGTACTTC.

DNA for the CDR3: TGTGCCAGCAGCCTATCGGGGGAGACCAGCCCAGGCTATGGCTACACCTTC. Translation gives CASSLSGETSPGYGYTF. The chain has TRBV28 and TRBJ1-2, with a weak D call TRBD1 (5 bases). The CDR3 totals 17 residues. CDR1 and CDR2 (germline): MDHEN, SYDVKM. Deletions cut 6 bases from V and 4 bases from J, with 24 bases between.

V is TRBV6-5 and J is TRBJ2-5; a possible D gene is TRBD1 (8 bases). There are 14 residues in the CDR3. Trimming stripped 2 bases from V and 5 bases from J, with 12 bases between. CDR1 and CDR2 from the germline V gene are MNHEY and SVGAGI. CDR3 DNA: TGTGCCAGCAGTTACGAACAGGGGGGGGAGACCCAGTACTTC. Amino acid sequence: CASSYEQGGETQYF.

The gene calls are TRBV9 and TRBJ1-2; D is perhaps TRBD1 (6 bases). CDR3 length: 14 residues. Per the germline V gene, CDR1 is SGDLS and CDR2 is YYNGEE. V was shortened by 4 bases and J by 2 bases, with 12 bases between the two germline ends. DNA for the CDR3: TGTGCCAGCAGCCCTCCGGACAGAAACTATGGCTACACCTTC. It specifies CASSPPDRNYGYTF.

The rearrangement uses TRBV3-1 (or the pseudogene TRBV3-2) and TRBJ1-1; the D is unclear. V was clipped by 3 bases and J by 5 bases, with 10 bases between them. This CDR3 is 13 amino acids long. Per germline, CDR1 LGHDT and CDR2 YNNKEL (reference sequence). The CDR3 bases are TGTGCCAGCAGCCAGTACGGAGGAACTGAAGCTTTCTTT. Its protein product is CASSQYGGTEAFF.

The rearrangement links TRBV5-5 to TRBJ1-1, with 9 bases identical to TRBD1. The CDR3 covers 12 residues. Germline CDR1 reads SGHKS; CDR2 reads YYEKEE (reference sequence). Trimming at V came to 3 bases and at J to 11 bases, leaving 5 bases not matched to a gene. The CDR3 DNA is TGTGCCAGCAGCTGGACAGGGGATAGGGCTTTCTTT. This gives the protein CASSWTGDRAFF.

The count of this clone is one. The genes are TRBV9 and TRBJ1-4; the match to TRBD1 covers 8 bases. V dropped 0 bases and J dropped 8; count of bases not matched to a gene: 6. This CDR3 spans 15 amino acids. Germline CDR1 SGDLS, CDR2 YYNGEE. As DNA, the CDR3 is TGTGCCAGCAGCGTAGCAGGGGGACAGGAGGAAAAACTGTTTTTT. Its translation: CASSVAGGQEEKLFF.

This clone was recorded only once. The chain links TRBV7-2 to TRBJ1-5; D is unresolved. V dropped 6 bases and J dropped 4 bases, with 7 bases sitting between them. The CDR3 covers 12 residues. The V gene's germline CDR1 is SGHTA and CDR2 FQGNSA. The CDR3 loop reads CASSSQNQPQHF. CDR3 sequence (DNA): TGTGCCAGCAGTTCACAGAATCAGCCCCAGCATTTT.

CDR3 loop: CASSQVGPGMEKLFF. DNA for the CDR3: TGCGCCAGCAGCCAAGTGGGCCCCGGGATGGAAAAACTGTTTTTT. V usage is TRBV4-3 and J usage is TRBJ1-4; no firm D call. From germline, CDR1 is LGHNA and CDR2 YSLEER. This CDR3 has 15 residues. The V gene lost 1 base and the J gene lost 8 bases, with 14 bases spanning the gap.

This chain uses TRBV6-5 with TRBJ2-7; D is perhaps TRBD2 (6 bases). CDR3 length equals 14 residues. The germline V and J ends were trimmed by 2 bases and 3 bases, with 11 bases remaining between them. Germline V gene data show CDR1 as MNHEY and CDR2 as SVGAGI. As DNA, the CDR3 is TGTGCCAGCAGTTACGTGGGAGGCAACTACGAGCAGTACTTC. Its translation is CASSYVGGNYEQYF.

The J gene is TRBJ2-3, the V gene TRBV6-4; either TRBD1 or TRBD2 may supply D (6 bases each). The germline V gene has CDR1 MRHNA and CDR2 SNTAGT. This CDR3 has 15 amino acids. V was shortened by 4 bases and J by 1 base, with 12 bases between the two germline ends. CDR3 DNA: TGTGCCAGCAGTGCCTCGGGGGCCGGCACAGATACGCAGTATTTT. It is translated as CASSASGAGTDTQYF.

The chain recombines TRBV10-2 with TRBJ2-1; 9 bases match TRBD2. The V gene end was trimmed by 3 bases and the J gene end by 8 bases; junction bases not matched to a gene: 8. The CDR3 runs to 15 residues. Germline CDR1 WSHSY, CDR2 SAAADI. This CDR3 reads CASSDLAGGRDEQFF. For the CDR3, the DNA is TGCGCCAGCAGTGACCTGGCGGGGGGGCGAGATGAGCAGTTCTTC.

This clone has a single count. V gene TRBV19 combines with J gene TRBJ1-3; D possibly corresponds to TRBD1 (5 bases). CDR1 and CDR2 from the germline V gene are LNHDA and SQIVND (reference sequence). This CDR3 region has 15 residues. V was cut by 1 base and J by 7 bases, with 14 bases left in between. The CDR3 sequence is CASSIGGDRPNTIYF. In nucleotides, the CDR3 is TGTGCCAGTAGTATAGGGGGCGACCGCCCGAACACCATATATTTT.

The V gene is TRBV15, the J gene TRBJ2-3; D possibly corresponds to TRBD1 (5 bases). Germline V gene lookup returns CDR1 LNHNV and CDR2 YYDKDF (reference sequence). V dropped 1 base and J dropped 6 bases, with 11 bases sitting between them. This CDR3 comprises 14 residues. CDR3 sequence (DNA): TGTGCCACCAGCAGAGCAGGGTGGTCGGATACGCAGTATTTT. This gives the protein CATSRAGWSDTQYF.

This sequence joins TRBV7-2 and TRBJ1-5; TRBD1 is a possible D gene (6 bases). Germline V gene lookup returns CDR1 SGHTA and CDR2 FQGNSA. V shed 5 bases and J shed 0 bases, with 14 bases lying between them. The CDR3 has 16 residues. The CDR3 region has the DNA TGTGCCAGCAGCCCTACCGACAGGTATAGCAATCAGCCCCAGCATTTT. It codes for CASSPTDRYSNQPQHF.

Here the CDR3 reads CSVRTGGDTEAFF. The CDR3 DNA reads TGCAGCGTTCGAACCGGGGGAGACACTGAAGCTTTCTTT. V and J are TRBV29-1 and TRBJ1-1; D is perhaps TRBD1 (5 bases). Trimming took 5 bases from V and 3 from J, leaving 13 bases between them. This CDR3 has 13 residues. CDR1 is SQVTM, CDR2 ANQGSEA, per germline.

V is TRBV7-8 and J is TRBJ2-5; 10 bases are shared with TRBD2. With 4 bases clipped from V and 5 bases from J, the junction kept 7 bases outside the gene matches. The V gene's germline CDR1 is SGHVS and CDR2 FQNEAQ. This CDR3 is built from 15 residues. The CDR3 spells CASSSERGGIETQYF. Written as DNA, the CDR3 is TGTGCCAGCAGCTCGGAGCGGGGGGGGATCGAGACCCAGTACTTC.